These 32 T cell receptor beta chains came from one sample sequenced in a study of graft-versus-host responses after intestinal transplantation. These receptors are not linked to any known antigen. Sequencing was performed with immunoSEQ multiplex PCR; in TCRdb, only in-frame clones are kept and a portion is missing. The sample consists of over 65,000 clones, 91% of them appearing once. Sample: unstimulated CD4+ T cells sorted from spleen or lymph node cells, taken before intestinal transplant. All receptors derive from a human donor who received an intestinal transplant.

This sequence joins TRBV2 and TRBJ1-1, with D hard to call. Germline V gene data show CDR1 as SNHLY and CDR2 as FYNNEI. The CDR3 is made up of 14 amino acids. Trimming took 4 bases from V and 4 from J, leaving 13 bases between them. The CDR3: CASSASTVVTEAFF. DNA of the CDR3: TGTGCCAGCAGTGCATCCACAGTAGTCACTGAAGCTTTCTTT.

The chain combines TRBV15 with TRBJ1-1; 12 bases fit TRBD1. Trimming took 4 bases from V and 3 from J; bases not matched to a gene: 9. Germline V gene sequence: CDR1 LNHNV, CDR2 YYDKDF (reference sequence). The CDR3 spans 17 residues. CDR3 protein: CATSTGTGGLKDTEAFF. The CDR3 region has the DNA TGTGCCACCAGCACGGGGACAGGGGGCCTCAAAGACACTGAAGCTTTCTTT.

The chain uses TRBV4-3 and TRBJ2-7; 8 bases align to TRBD1. The germline V gene encodes CDR1 LGHNA and CDR2 YSLEER. V trimming: 2 bases; J trimming: 5 bases; junction bases outside the gene matches: 8. The CDR3 contains 15 residues. The CDR3 DNA follows: TGCGCCAGCAGCCAAAGCCGGACAGGGTACGACGAGCAGTACTTC. Its translation is CASSQSRTGYDEQYF.

This clone has a single count. The chain carries TRBV5-1 and TRBJ1-2; 7 nucleotides agree with TRBD1. The trim removed 4 bases at V and 6 bases at J, leaving 15 bases unmatched. From germline, CDR1 is SGHRS and CDR2 YFSETQ. There are 16 residues in the CDR3. The CDR3 loop reads CASSRDSPLLKDGYTF. As DNA, the CDR3 is TGCGCCAGCAGCCGGGACAGTCCTCTCCTAAAAGATGGCTACACCTTC.

The gene calls are TRBV5-1 and TRBJ2-3; 8 bases are shared with TRBD2. Trimming cost V 0 bases and J 1 base; bases outside gene matches: 4. CDR1 is SGHRS, CDR2 YFSETQ, per germline. The CDR3 is made up of 16 amino acids. CDR3 sequence reads: CASSLGPRGGTDTQYF. DNA of the CDR3: TGCGCCAGCAGCTTGGGTCCGCGGGGGGGCACAGATACGCAGTATTTT.

V usage is TRBV2 and J usage is TRBJ1-1; 8 nucleotides agree with TRBD1. The V and J ends lost 6 bases and 3 bases, in that order; junction bases with no gene match: 6. Germline V gene data show CDR1 as SNHLY and CDR2 as FYNNEI. The CDR3 length is 14 residues. The chain's CDR3 is CASRKDRGDTEAFF. In nucleotides, the CDR3 is TGTGCCAGCAGAAAAGACAGGGGAGACACTGAAGCTTTCTTT.

The chain links TRBV21-1 to TRBJ1-1; the DNA was not used to check the table's D call, TRBD1. TRBV21-1 counts as a pseudogene. The CDR3 sequence is 17 residues long. This CDR3 reads CASSTSFGDRLNTEAFF. In DNA form, the CDR3 reads TGTGCCAGCAGCACTTCCTTCGGGGACAGGCTGAACACTGAAGCTTTCTTT.

The genes are TRBV19 and TRBJ2-7; a weak D match, TRBD2 (6 bases). This CDR3 is 17 amino acids long. Germline CDR1 and CDR2: LNHDA and SQIVND (reference sequence). Trimming removed 3 bases at V and 4 bases at J, with 22 bases between. The CDR3 region has the DNA TGTGCCAGTAGTATTAAATTCGGGACTCGGTTTGAGTACGAGCAGTACTTC. Its protein is CASSIKFGTRFEYEQYF.

A remark on this clone: An end of the junction does not agree with germline; a read error may underlie this. Other DNA sequences in this specimen translate into the identical CDR3. This chain connects TRBV7-2 to TRBJ1-3; possibly TRBD1 for D (5 bases). The CDR3 runs 15 residues. Germline V gives CDR1 SGHTA, CDR2 FQGNSA. The CDR3 region has the DNA TGTGCCAGCAGCCCGGGGGTTTCCTCTGGGAACACCATATATTTT. It specifies CASSPGVSSGNTIYF.

The CDR3 loop reads CASSVAPVTEAFF. The DNA of the CDR3 is TGTGCCAGCAGCGTAGCGCCGGTCACTGAAGCTTTCTTT. V and J are TRBV9 and TRBJ1-1; D unclear. Trimming removed 0 bases at V and 4 bases at J, with 7 bases between. The CDR3 extends over 13 amino acids. Germline V gene lookup returns CDR1 SGDLS and CDR2 YYNGEE.

The V gene is TRBV11-3, the J gene TRBJ2-2; TRBD2 might be the D (5 bases). The V gene's germline CDR1 is SGHNT and CDR2 YENEEA. Trimming pared 5 bases from V and 6 bases from J, leaving 10 bases between. The CDR3 length is 13 residues. CDR3 sequence reads: CASSPTRAGELFF. CDR3 DNA sequence: TGTGCCAGCAGCCCCACGAGGGCCGGGGAGCTGTTTTTT.

This chain uses TRBV7-2 with TRBJ2-7, with 8 positions matching TRBD2. Germline values: CDR1 SGHTA, CDR2 FQGNSA. The trim removed 4 bases at V and 5 bases at J, leaving 10 bases unmatched. This CDR3 is 15 amino acids long. The CDR3: CASSSQFGGADEQYF. Written as DNA, the CDR3 is TGTGCCAGCAGCTCGCAGTTCGGGGGGGCCGACGAGCAGTACTTC. Based on the CDR3 plus reference TRBV7-2 and TRBJ2-7, the full variable domain is GAGVSQSPSNKVTEKGKDVELRCDPISGHTALYWYRQSLGQGLEFLIYFQGNSAPDKSGLPSDRFSAERTGGSVSTLTIQRTQQEDSAVYLCASSSQFGGADEQYFGPGTRLTVT.

This chain links TRBV7-9 with TRBJ1-1; the D gene is possibly TRBD1 (5 bases). Trimming pared 4 bases from V and 2 bases from J, leaving 14 bases between. Germline V lookup: CDR1 SEHNR, CDR2 FQNEAQ (reference sequence). The CDR3 consists of 15 residues. CDR3 nucleotides: TGTGCCAGCAGCTCCCTCGGAGGGGTTAACACTGAAGCTTTCTTT. Its translation is CASSSLGGVNTEAFF.

The chain has TRBV5-4 and TRBJ1-1, with D possibly TRBD1 on 6 matching bases. The CDR3 has 15 amino acids. V lost 4 bases to trimming and J lost 1 base, with 14 bases between them. Germline lookup yields CDR1 SGHNT and CDR2 YYREEE (reference sequence). The CDR3 is CASSPKGVWNTEAFF. The CDR3 DNA follows: TGTGCCAGCAGCCCCAAGGGGGTTTGGAACACTGAAGCTTTCTTT.

The chain recombines TRBV6-5 with TRBJ1-2; D not certain. Trimming left V 2 bases short and J 5 bases short, with 9 bases between. Germline lookup yields CDR1 MNHEY and CDR2 SVGAGI. The CDR3 consists of 13 residues. DNA for the CDR3: TGTGCCAGCAGTTACGGGCAGTTTTATGGCTACACCTTC. Residues: CASSYGQFYGYTF.

The chain has TRBV5-1 and TRBJ2-3; 11 nucleotides match TRBD2. V dropped 7 bases and J dropped 2; count of bases not matched to a gene: 9. This CDR3 is 16 amino acids long. Germline V lookup: CDR1 SGHRS, CDR2 YFSETQ. CDR3 DNA sequence: TGCGCCAGCTGGGCTAGCGGGGGGACGAACACAGATACGCAGTATTTT. Translation: CASWASGGTNTDTQYF.

This clone was seen only a few times. CDR3 nucleotide sequence: TGTGCCAGCAGCAAAGGACAGGGTGTTGGAAACACCATATATTTT. This codes for CASSKGQGVGNTIYF. The chain carries TRBV7-2 and TRBJ1-3; 8 bases fit TRBD1. Germline CDR1 is SGHTA and CDR2 is FQGNSA. The J segment lost 3 bases and the V segment lost 5 bases, leaving 6 bases of the junction unmatched. CDR3 size: 15 residues. Complete variable domain (other parts from reference TRBV7-2 and TRBJ1-3): GAGVSQSPSNKVTEKGKDVELRCDPISGHTALYWYRQSLGQGLEFLIYFQGNSAPDKSGLPSDRFSAERTGGSVSTLTIQRTQQEDSAVYLCASSKGQGVGNTIYFGEGSWLTVV.

This sequence joins TRBV5-6 and TRBJ2-7; D possibly corresponds to TRBD2 (5 bases). Germline V gene data show CDR1 as SGHDT and CDR2 as YYEEEE. This CDR3 is 15 amino acids long. V lost 1 base and J 2 bases, leaving 13 bases between the germline ends. The CDR3 protein is CASSLFRTVAYEQYF. CDR3 in DNA: TGTGCCAGCAGCTTGTTTAGGACTGTAGCCTACGAGCAGTACTTC.

In its sample, this clone was seen once. V is TRBV9 and J is TRBJ1-5, with 7 nucleotides matching TRBD1. Germline V gene sequence: CDR1 SGDLS, CDR2 YYNGEE. The CDR3 is 15 residues long. V dropped 2 bases and J dropped 4; count of bases not matched to a gene: 6. The CDR3 is CASSVTGVSNQPQHF. In DNA, the CDR3 is TGTGCCAGCAGCGTTACAGGGGTATCTAATCAGCCCCAGCATTTT.

The gene calls are TRBV7-2 and TRBJ1-2; TRBD1 might be the D (5 bases). Germline V CDR1 and CDR2: SGHTA, FQGNSA. V was cut by 5 bases and J by 5 bases, with 18 bases left in between. The CDR3 totals 15 residues. This chain's CDR3 is CASSVTVGVQYGYTF. The CDR3 region has the DNA TGTGCCAGCAGCGTGACAGTTGGGGTTCAGTATGGCTACACCTTC. Complete variable domain (other parts from reference TRBV7-2 and TRBJ1-2): GAGVSQSPSNKVTEKGKDVELRCDPISGHTALYWYRQSLGQGLEFLIYFQGNSAPDKSGLPSDRFSAERTGGSVSTLTIQRTQQEDSAVYLCASSVTVGVQYGYTFGSGTRLTVV.

The CDR3 nucleotides read TGCGCCAGCAGGGCCGGGACTAGCGGGGGGGTGAGCACAGATACGCAGTATTTT. Amino acid sequence: CASRAGTSGGVSTDTQYF. The V gene is TRBV5-1, the J gene TRBJ2-3; 16 bases line up with TRBD2. CDR3 size: 18 residues. CDR1 is SGHRS and CDR2 is YFSETQ in the germline V gene. The ends lost 5 bases at V and 0 bases at J; junction bases unmatched: 6.

This clone was seen just once. The chain combines TRBV6-4 with TRBJ1-1, with TRBD1 matching 10 bases. The germline gives CDR1 MRHNA, CDR2 SNTAGT. The ends lost 5 bases at V and 3 bases at J; junction bases unmatched: 6. The CDR3 runs 15 residues. The CDR3 DNA reads as TGTGCCAGCAGTCGGGACAGGGGAACGGACACTGAAGCTTTCTTT. Amino acids: CASSRDRGTDTEAFF.

V gene TRBV18 combines with J gene TRBJ1-2; possibly TRBD1 for D (6 bases). The CDR3 extends over 14 amino acids. Trimming took 4 bases from V and 7 from J, leaving 16 bases between them. Germline loops: CDR1 KGHSH, CDR2 LQKENI. The CDR3 loop is CASSRGSTDSGYTF. Here the CDR3 DNA reads TGTGCCAGCTCACGGGGCTCCACGGACAGTGGCTACACCTTC.

V gene TRBV18 combines with J gene TRBJ1-1; 7 nucleotides match TRBD1. CDR3 length equals 18 residues. Germline values: CDR1 KGHSH, CDR2 LQKENI. Germline trimming cut 3 bases from V and 0 bases from J; bases unmatched to any gene: 13. The CDR3 nucleotides read TGTGCCAGCTCACCTGGCACAGGGGCCCAAGTCATGAACACTGAAGCTTTCTTT. It is translated as CASSPGTGAQVMNTEAFF. Based on the CDR3 plus reference TRBV18 and TRBJ1-1, the full variable domain is NAGVMQNPRHLVRRRGQEARLRCSPMKGHSHVYWYRQLPEEGLKFMVYLQKENIIDESGMPKERFSAEFPKEGPSILRIQQVVRGDSAAYFCASSPGTGAQVMNTEAFFGQGTRLTVV.

The V call is TRBV2, the J call TRBJ2-3; D gene uncertain. Trimming removed 4 bases at V and 0 bases at J, with 14 bases between. This CDR3 region has 16 residues. Germline CDR1 and CDR2: SNHLY and FYNNEI. The CDR3 DNA follows: TGTGCCAGCAGTGTCTTAGCAGAGGCTAGCACAGATACGCAGTATTTT. It encodes CASSVLAEASTDTQYF.

This chain connects TRBV9 to TRBJ2-5; 8 bases agree with TRBD1. Germline assignment: CDR1 SGDLS and CDR2 YYNGEE. J was trimmed by 4 bases and V by 0 bases; bases with no gene match: 2. The CDR3 contains 14 residues. DNA for the CDR3: TGTGCCAGCAGCGTAGCTACAGGGGGAGAGACCCAGTACTTC. Protein product: CASSVATGGETQYF. Drawing the rest from reference TRBV9 and TRBJ2-5, the complete variable domain is DSGVTQTPKHLITATGQRVTLRCSPRSGDLSVYWYQQSLDQGLQFLIQYYNGEERAKGNILERFSAQQFPDLHSELNLSSLELGDSALYFCASSVATGGETQYFGPGTRLLVL.

The chain uses TRBV5-1 and TRBJ2-7; 11 bases fit TRBD2. V shed 2 bases and J 4 bases; nucleotides not matched to a gene: 5. The germline CDR1 and CDR2 sequences are SGHRS and YFSETQ. The CDR3 totals 15 residues. The CDR3 DNA sequence: TGCGCCAGCAGCTTAGCTCTAGCGGGGGGATACGAGCAGTACTTC. Amino acid sequence: CASSLALAGGYEQYF.

The chain couples TRBV2 to TRBJ2-2; TRBD2 matches 9 bases. CDR1 SNHLY and CDR2 FYNNEI come from the germline V gene. There are 15 residues in the CDR3. Trimming took 5 bases from V and 1 from J; bases not matched to a gene: 2. The CDR3 spells CASSFSGGNTGELFF. The CDR3 nucleotides are TGTGCCAGCAGTTTTAGCGGGGGGAACACCGGGGAGCTGTTTTTT.

The table lists this clone with a count of one. The rearrangement joins TRBV10-3 to TRBJ2-3; 9 bases are shared with TRBD2. With V trimmed by 0 bases and J by 2 bases, 3 bases remained unmatched. This CDR3 contains 16 residues. The V gene's germline CDR1 is ENHRY and CDR2 SYGVKD. The DNA for the CDR3 is TGTGCCATCAGTGAGTCTGCGGGGGGGGCCACAGATACGCAGTATTTT. As protein: CAISESAGGATDTQYF.

The V gene is TRBV6-1, the J gene TRBJ1-2; 9 bases line up with TRBD1. The J segment lost 4 bases and the V segment lost 6 bases, leaving 9 bases of the junction unmatched. CDR3 length: 15 amino acids. CDR1 and CDR2 (germline): MNHNS, SASEGT. The CDR3 reads CASSPGQGLSYGYTF. In DNA form, the CDR3 reads TGTGCCAGCAGCCCGGGACAGGGCTTAAGCTATGGCTACACCTTC.

The chain has TRBV9 and TRBJ2-7; D might be TRBD2 (7 bases). The CDR3 runs 15 residues. Between the trimmed V and J ends, which lost 0 bases and 0 bases, there was a span of 10 bases. Germline assignment: CDR1 SGDLS and CDR2 YYNGEE. The CDR3 region is CASSVDGGASYEQYF. CDR3 DNA: TGTGCCAGCAGCGTAGATGGGGGGGCCTCCTACGAGCAGTACTTC.

This chain connects TRBV6-5 to TRBJ2-3; maybe TRBD2 (5 bases). V gave up 6 bases and J gave up 3 bases, with 13 bases separating them. Per the germline V gene, CDR1 is MNHEY and CDR2 is SVGAGI. This CDR3 has 14 residues. The CDR3 DNA is TGTGCCAGCAGGATGGATCGAGGGACAGATACGCAGTATTTT. Its translation is CASRMDRGTDTQYF.